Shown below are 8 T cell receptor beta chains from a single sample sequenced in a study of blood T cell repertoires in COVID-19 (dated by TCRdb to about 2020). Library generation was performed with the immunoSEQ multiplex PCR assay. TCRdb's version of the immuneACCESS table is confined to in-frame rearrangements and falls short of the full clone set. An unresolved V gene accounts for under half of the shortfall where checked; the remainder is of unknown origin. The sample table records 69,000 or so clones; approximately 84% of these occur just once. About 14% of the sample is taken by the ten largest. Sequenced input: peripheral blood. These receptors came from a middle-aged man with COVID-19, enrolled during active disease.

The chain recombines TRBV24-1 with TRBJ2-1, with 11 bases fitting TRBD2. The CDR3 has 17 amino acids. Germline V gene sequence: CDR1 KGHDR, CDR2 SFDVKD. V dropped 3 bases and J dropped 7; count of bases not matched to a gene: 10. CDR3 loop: CATSDPQLAGGGNEQFF. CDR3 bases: TGTGCCACCAGTGATCCGCAGCTAGCGGGGGGAGGGAATGAGCAGTTCTTC.

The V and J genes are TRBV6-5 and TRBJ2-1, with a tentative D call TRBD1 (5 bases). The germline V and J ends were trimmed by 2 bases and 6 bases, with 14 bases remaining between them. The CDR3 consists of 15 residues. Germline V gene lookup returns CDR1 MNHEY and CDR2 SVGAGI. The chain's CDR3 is CASSYNPGSVNEQFF. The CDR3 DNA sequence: TGTGCCAGCAGTTACAATCCAGGGTCGGTCAATGAGCAGTTCTTC.

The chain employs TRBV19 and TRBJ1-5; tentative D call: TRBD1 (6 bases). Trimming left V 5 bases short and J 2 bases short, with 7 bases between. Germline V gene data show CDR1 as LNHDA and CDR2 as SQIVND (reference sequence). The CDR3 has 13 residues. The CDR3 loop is CASSRQGNQPQHF. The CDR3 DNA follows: TGTGCCAGTAGTCGACAGGGCAATCAGCCCCAGCATTTT.

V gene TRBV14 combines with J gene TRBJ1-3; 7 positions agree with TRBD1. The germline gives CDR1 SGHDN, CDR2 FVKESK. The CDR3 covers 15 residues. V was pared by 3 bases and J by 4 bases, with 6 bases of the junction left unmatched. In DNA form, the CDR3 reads TGTGCCAGCAGCCACTTCGGGACAGCCGGAAACACCATATATTTT. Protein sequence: CASSHFGTAGNTIYF.

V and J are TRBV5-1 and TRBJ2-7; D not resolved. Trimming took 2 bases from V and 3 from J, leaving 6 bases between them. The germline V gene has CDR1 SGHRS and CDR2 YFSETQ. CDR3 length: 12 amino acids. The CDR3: CASSFRSYEQYF. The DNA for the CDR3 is TGCGCCAGCAGCTTCCGGAGCTACGAGCAGTACTTC.

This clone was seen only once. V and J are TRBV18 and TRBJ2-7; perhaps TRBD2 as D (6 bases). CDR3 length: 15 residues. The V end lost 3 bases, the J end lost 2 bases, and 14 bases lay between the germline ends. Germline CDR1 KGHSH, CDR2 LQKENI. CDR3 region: CASSPPGLATYEQYF. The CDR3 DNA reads TGTGCCAGCTCACCTCCGGGACTGGCTACCTACGAGCAGTACTTC.

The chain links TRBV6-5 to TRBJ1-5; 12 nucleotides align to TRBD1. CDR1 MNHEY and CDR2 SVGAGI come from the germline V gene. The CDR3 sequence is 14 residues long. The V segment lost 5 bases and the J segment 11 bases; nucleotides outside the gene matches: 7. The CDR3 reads CASSKMGQGATQHF. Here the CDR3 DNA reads TGTGCCAGCAGTAAAATGGGACAGGGGGCGACCCAGCATTTT.

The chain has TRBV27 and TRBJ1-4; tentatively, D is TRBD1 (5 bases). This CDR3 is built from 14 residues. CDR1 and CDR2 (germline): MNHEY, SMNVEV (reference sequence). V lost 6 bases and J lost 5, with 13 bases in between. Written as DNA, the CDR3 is TGTGCCAGCAGACGACAGTCCTCCAATGAAAAACTGTTTTTT. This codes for CASRRQSSNEKLFF.